This is a list of T cell receptor beta chains from one sample in a study of blood T cell repertoires in COVID-19. TCRdb keeps only in-frame clones here, not all; method: immunoSEQ multiplex PCR. The data contain a few hundred thousand clones, roughly 83% of them seen just once; the ten biggest clones take up 12%. Sequencing was performed on peripheral blood. These receptors were taken from a man older than 75 with acute or convalescent COVID-19. Each CDR3 is given with its conserved first and last residue. D genes are given only for firm matches.

CDR3 DNA: TGTGCCAGCAGCTTATGGACAGATCTTTACAATGAGCAGTTCTTC
CDR3 protein: CASSLWTDLYNEQFF
V gene: TRBV11-2
D gene: .
J gene: TRBJ2-1

CDR3 DNA: TGTGCCAGCAGTTACTGGCGAGCGGGAAGCGGGGAGCTGTTTTTT
CDR3 protein: CASSYWRAGSGELFF
V gene: TRBV6-5
D gene: TRBD2
J gene: TRBJ2-2

CDR3 DNA: TGTGCCAGCAGCTTAGACTCGGGAGAAGCTTTCTTT
CDR3 protein: CASSLDSGEAFF
V gene: TRBV7-6
D gene: .
J gene: TRBJ1-1

CDR3 DNA: TGTGCCAGTAGGTCGGGACAGGGGAGGCACGAGCAGTACTTC
CDR3 protein: CASRSGQGRHEQYF
V gene: TRBV19
D gene: TRBD1
J gene: TRBJ2-7

CDR3 DNA: TGCGCCAGCAGCGCTAAAGACAGGGCCTCCACCGGGGAGCTGTTTTTT
CDR3 protein: CASSAKDRASTGELFF
V gene: TRBV5-1
D gene: TRBD1
J gene: TRBJ2-2

CDR3 DNA: TGTGCCAGCAGCCCTCGACTAGCGGGTGTTGCCTCGGCCCAGTACTTC
CDR3 protein: CASSPRLAGVASAQYF
V gene: TRBV7-6
D gene: TRBD2
J gene: TRBJ2-5

CDR3 DNA: TGTGCCAGCAGTTCCCGGGGTAGCGGGAGTAGAGAGACCCAGTACTTC
CDR3 protein: CASSSRGSGSRETQYF
V gene: TRBV27
D gene: TRBD2
J gene: TRBJ2-5

CDR3 DNA: TGTGCCAGCAGCCTCAGAGAGCAGGGTGGTGAAAAACTGTTTTTT
CDR3 protein: CASSLREQGGEKLFF
V gene: TRBV3-1/TRBV3-2
D gene: .
J gene: TRBJ1-4

CDR3 DNA: TGTGCCAGCAGCCTCCGGGACAGGTTAGGGAGGGATACGCAGTATTTT
CDR3 protein: CASSLRDRLGRDTQYF
V gene: TRBV9
D gene: TRBD1
J gene: TRBJ2-3

CDR3 DNA: TGTGCCACCAGTTCCGGGACAGGGTCTGGAAACACCATATATTTT
CDR3 protein: CATSSGTGSGNTIYF
V gene: TRBV24-1
D gene: TRBD1
J gene: TRBJ1-3